This T cell receptor (beta chain) was captured in a study of blood T cell repertoires in COVID-19. The wider study: Samples taken during acute and convalescent COVID-19 were collected in the United States, Italy and Spain. Sample material is recorded as cDNA or gDNA derived from T cells, B-cell-depleted T cells, or PBMCs.

Germline V gene data show CDR1 as LNHDA and CDR2 as SQIVND (reference sequence). The length of the CDR3 is 14 residues. Trimming at V came to 8 bases and at J to 8 bases, leaving 7 bases not matched to a gene. In the source study's methods: The authors estimated nucleated cell counts from reference gene primer amplification. Clones were sequenced by immunoSEQ multiplex PCR, and TCRdb holds only the in-frame ones, with some missing. V, J and clone size derive from that table, while D and trimming were established from the DNA sequence. This repertoire shows approximately 210,000 clones, 82% found once; its top ten account for 3% to 4.5%.

The sequenced material came from peripheral blood. V gene TRBV19 combines with J gene TRBJ2-1; 12 positions agree with TRBD1. The sequence came from an elderly woman with acute or convalescent COVID-19. CDR3 residues: CASGGTGGIYEQFF. CDR3 coding DNA: TGTGCCAGTGGCGGGACAGGGGGCATATATGAGCAGTTCTTC.